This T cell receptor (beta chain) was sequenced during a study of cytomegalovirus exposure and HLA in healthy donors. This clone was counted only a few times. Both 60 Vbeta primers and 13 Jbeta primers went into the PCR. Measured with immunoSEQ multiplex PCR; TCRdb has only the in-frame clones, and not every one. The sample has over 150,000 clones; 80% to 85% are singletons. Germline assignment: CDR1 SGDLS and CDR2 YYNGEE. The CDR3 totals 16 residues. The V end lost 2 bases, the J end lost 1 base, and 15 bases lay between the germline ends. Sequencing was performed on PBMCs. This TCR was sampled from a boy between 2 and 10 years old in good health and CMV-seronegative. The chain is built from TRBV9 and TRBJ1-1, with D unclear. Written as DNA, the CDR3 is TGTGCCAGCAGCGTTGGAGTTCGAAACCGGAACACTGAAGCTTTCTTT. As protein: CASSVGVRNRNTEAFF.